These 16 T cell receptor beta chains were sequenced from one sample in a study of T cell responses to AZD1222 COVID-19 vaccine. The method was immunoSEQ multiplex PCR; TCRdb's version includes in-frame clones alone and lacks a portion of them. There are 120,000 or so clones in the sample; approximately 90% occur only once, and 2.5% to 3.5% lies in the top ten. The sample was peripheral blood, taken on day 0 of AZD1222 vaccination. The receptors here all came from an adult in good health.

The chain has TRBV28 and TRBJ2-7; possibly TRBD1 or TRBD2 for D (5 bases each). Trimming shortened V by 9 bases and J by 2 bases, and 20 bases separated the two germline ends. The CDR3 loop spans 15 amino acids. CDR1 is MDHEN, CDR2 SYDVKM, per germline. Written as DNA, the CDR3 is TGTGCCAGTCAAAACATCTCTCCGGGGCCCTACGAGCAGTACTTC. Residues: CASQNISPGPYEQYF.

The chain carries TRBV2 and TRBJ2-3; D ambiguous. The CDR3 contains 14 residues. V was cut by 4 bases and J by 3 bases, with 11 bases left in between. CDR1 and CDR2 (germline): SNHLY, FYNNEI. DNA for the CDR3: TGTGCCAGCAGTGTAGGTTTAGGGACAGATACGCAGTATTTT. Translating it yields CASSVGLGTDTQYF.

This rearrangement joins TRBV3-1 (or the pseudogene TRBV3-2) to TRBJ2-1; 15 bases are a match to TRBD2. V shed 4 bases and J 0 bases; nucleotides not matched to a gene: 1. Germline V gene lookup returns CDR1 LGHDT and CDR2 YNNKEL (reference sequence). There are 17 residues in the CDR3. The CDR3 DNA sequence: TGTGCCAGCAGCCGGACTAGCGGGGGGGCCTCCTACAATGAGCAGTTCTTC. Protein: CASSRTSGGASYNEQFF.

The chain couples TRBV18 to TRBJ2-7; 7 bases are a match to TRBD2. The CDR3 has 13 amino acids. Trimming cost V 5 bases and J 6 bases; bases outside gene matches: 7. CDR1 and CDR2 from the germline V gene are KGHSH and LQKENI. CDR3 sequence (DNA): TGTGCCAGCTCAGACGGGGAGGGTCTCGAGCAGTACTTC. This sequence encodes CASSDGEGLEQYF.

The gene calls are TRBV11-2 and TRBJ1-4; weak D call: TRBD1 (5 bases). The CDR3 loop spans 15 amino acids. V was trimmed by 2 bases and J by 8 bases, leaving 15 bases between them. The germline V gene encodes CDR1 SGHAT and CDR2 FQNNGV. The CDR3 coding sequence is TGTGCCAGCAGCTTAAGTCGGGGGAGGGGAGAAAAACTGTTTTTT. Translating it yields CASSLSRGRGEKLFF.

This chain links TRBV7-9 with TRBJ1-2; a weak D match, TRBD1 (6 bases). The CDR3 is 14 amino acids. Between the trimmed V and J ends, which lost 8 bases and 4 bases, there was a span of 17 bases. Germline lookup yields CDR1 SEHNR and CDR2 FQNEAQ (reference sequence). CDR3 DNA sequence: TGTGCCAGCGCCCTCGGGGGGGCTGGCTATGGCTACACCTTC. Its protein product is CASALGGAGYGYTF.

CDR3 bases: TGTGCCAGCAGCTACGACAGGGGGCAATTTCCCGACGAGCAGTACTTC. As protein: CASSYDRGQFPDEQYF. The chain recombines TRBV11-3 with TRBJ2-7; 10 bases fit TRBD1. Per germline, CDR1 SGHNT and CDR2 YENEEA. After removal of 4 bases from V and 5 bases from J, the junction contained 11 bases not matched to a gene. The CDR3 consists of 16 residues.

This clone was detected only a few times. Other DNA variants within this sample encode the same CDR3. The chain recombines TRBV5-1 with TRBJ2-2; the D gene could be TRBD1 or TRBD2 (5 bases each). The germline gives CDR1 SGHRS, CDR2 YFSETQ. V lost 3 bases and J lost 0, with 6 bases in between. The CDR3 is 14 amino acids. The CDR3 nucleotides read TGCGCCAGCAGCTGGGGACCGAACACCGGGGAGCTGTTTTTT. Encoded protein: CASSWGPNTGELFF.

This clone was detected a few times. V usage is TRBV5-1 and J usage is TRBJ1-4; D not resolved. Germline CDR1 is SGHRS and CDR2 is YFSETQ. The CDR3 extends over 14 amino acids. Trimming took off 3 bases at V and 0 bases at J, with 6 bases between the two ends. CDR3 nucleotides: TGCGCCAGCAGCTCCTTTTCAACTAATGAAAAACTGTTTTTT. Translated: CASSSFSTNEKLFF.

The CDR3 nucleotides read TGTGCCAGCAGCCCTAGGACAGGGGAGGGTGAAAAACTGTTTTTT. It specifies CASSPRTGEGEKLFF. The chain combines TRBV9 with TRBJ1-4, with TRBD1 matching 9 bases. Trimming cost V 4 bases and J 7 bases; bases outside gene matches: 8. The length of the CDR3 is 15 residues. From germline, CDR1 is SGDLS and CDR2 YYNGEE. Full variable domain (remainder filled in from reference TRBV9 and TRBJ1-4): DSGVTQTPKHLITATGQRVTLRCSPRSGDLSVYWYQQSLDQGLQFLIQYYNGEERAKGNILERFSAQQFPDLHSELNLSSLELGDSALYFCASSPRTGEGEKLFFGSGTQLSVL.

This chain's CDR3 is CASSLTQLAPQYF. Here the CDR3 DNA reads TGTGCCAGCAGCTTAACCCAACTAGCTCCCCAGTACTTC. The V call is TRBV7-3, the J call TRBJ2-4, with D possibly matching TRBD2 (6 bases). CDR1 is SGHTA and CDR2 is FQGTGA in the germline V gene. Deletions cut 0 bases from V and 13 bases from J, with 13 bases between. This CDR3 is built from 13 residues.

The count of this clone is one. V is TRBV7-9 and J is TRBJ2-2, with a weak D call TRBD1 (6 bases). The CDR3 spans 16 residues. Germline lookup yields CDR1 SEHNR and CDR2 FQNEAQ (reference sequence). V was cut by 5 bases and J by 6 bases, with 19 bases left in between. Here the CDR3 reads CASSRRVGADAGELFF. CDR3 in DNA: TGTGCCAGCAGCCGAAGGGTGGGGGCAGATGCCGGGGAGCTGTTTTTT.

The rearrangement uses TRBV28 and TRBJ1-5, with TRBD1 as a possible D gene (6 bases). V shed 7 bases and J shed 1 base, with 29 bases lying between them. CDR1 and CDR2 (germline): MDHEN, SYDVKM. The CDR3 spans 20 residues. The CDR3 bases are TGTGCCAGCACATTAAGCGGGGGGGCAATAGATCCGGTGAGCAATCAGCCCCAGCATTTT. Its translation: CASTLSGGAIDPVSNQPQHF.

CDR3 in amino acids: CASRTPGSGAFF. In nucleotides, the CDR3 is TGTGCCAGCAGAACCCCGGGATCCGGGGCTTTCTTT. The J gene is TRBJ1-1, the V gene TRBV11-2; D is unclear. In germline, CDR1 is SGHAT, CDR2 FQNNGV. The CDR3 is 12 residues long. V lost 6 bases and J lost 11, with 16 bases in between.

This chain joins TRBV7-8 and TRBJ1-5; D remains ambiguous. This CDR3 contains 16 residues. Trimming stripped 1 base from V and 2 bases from J, with 12 bases between. Germline CDR1 is SGHVS and CDR2 is FQNEAQ. The CDR3 spells CASSLGRELGNQPQHF. The CDR3 bases are TGTGCCAGCAGCTTAGGGCGGGAATTGGGCAATCAGCCCCAGCATTTT.

The V gene is TRBV4-3, the J gene TRBJ1-1, with D unclear. Trimming left V 2 bases short and J 4 bases short, with 8 bases between. Germline V gene sequence: CDR1 LGHNA, CDR2 YSLEER. The CDR3 totals 13 residues. This CDR3 reads CASSQHPSTEAFF. Written as DNA, the CDR3 is TGCGCCAGCAGCCAACATCCTTCCACTGAAGCTTTCTTT.